Listed below are T cell receptor beta chains from one sample, sequenced in a study of Ad26.COV2.S vaccination and SARS-CoV-2 variants. Clones were sequenced by immunoSEQ multiplex PCR, and TCRdb holds only the in-frame ones, with some missing. Of approximately 480,000 clones detected, around 85% appear once; the ten largest clones hold 13%. This sample comprised peripheral blood, obtained in a trial of Ad26.COV2.S vaccine versus placebo. The receptors were sampled from a person between 18 and 59 years old who received the Ad26.COV2.S COVID-19 vaccine or a placebo. CDR3s include the opening cysteine and the closing phenylalanine or tryptophan. A D gene is named only where the DNA matches it firmly. A clone size is listed for some rows: how often the clone was seen (once, few, many), or a class if it is expanded.

abundance: NA
d_gene: TRBD1
j_gene: TRBJ1-4
v_gene: TRBV5-1
CDR3aa: CASSLDRGQSEKLFF
CDR3nt: TGCGCCAGCAGCTTGGACAGGGGGCAAAGTGAAAAACTGTTTTTT

abundance: once
d_gene: NA
j_gene: TRBJ2-2
v_gene: TRBV5-6
CDR3aa: CASSPEGQSNTGELFF
CDR3nt: TGTGCCAGCAGCCCGGAAGGACAATCGAACACCGGGGAGCTGTTTTTT

abundance: NA
d_gene: TRBD2
j_gene: TRBJ2-7
v_gene: TRBV27
CDR3aa: CASRLGLAGGYEQYF
CDR3nt: TGTGCCAGCAGGCTCGGACTAGCGGGAGGTTACGAGCAGTACTTC

abundance: NA
d_gene: NA
j_gene: TRBJ1-1
v_gene: TRBV27
CDR3aa: CASSLSEDTEAFF
CDR3nt: TGTGCCAGCAGTCTATCAGAGGACACTGAAGCTTTCTTT

abundance: NA
d_gene: NA
j_gene: TRBJ1-5
v_gene: TRBV5-1
CDR3aa: CASSYDGQPNQPQHF
CDR3nt: TGCGCCAGCAGCTACGACGGACAGCCCAATCAGCCCCAGCATTTT

abundance: NA
d_gene: NA
j_gene: TRBJ1-2
v_gene: TRBV30
CDR3aa: CAWRPRGVDYGYTF
CDR3nt: TGTGCCTGGAGGCCCCGGGGGGTGGACTATGGCTACACCTTC

abundance: NA
d_gene: NA
j_gene: TRBJ2-2
v_gene: TRBV4-1
CDR3aa: CASSQRGAGTGELFF
CDR3nt: TGCGCCAGCAGCCAGAGGGGGGCGGGGACCGGGGAGCTGTTTTTT

abundance: NA
d_gene: NA
j_gene: TRBJ2-3
v_gene: TRBV20-1
CDR3aa: CSASLEDTQYF
CDR3nt: TGCAGTGCTTCACTGGAAGATACGCAGTATTTT

abundance: NA
d_gene: TRBD1
j_gene: TRBJ1-2
v_gene: TRBV7-2
CDR3aa: CASSSDRVGGYTF
CDR3nt: TGTGCCAGCAGCTCTGACAGGGTGGGAGGCTACACCTTC

abundance: NA
d_gene: NA
j_gene: TRBJ1-2
v_gene: TRBV10-3
CDR3aa: CAISESGNNYGYTF
CDR3nt: TGTGCCATCAGTGAGTCAGGGAATAACTATGGCTACACCTTC

abundance: NA
d_gene: NA
j_gene: TRBJ1-1
v_gene: TRBV7-9
CDR3aa: CASSYGRDTEAFF
CDR3nt: TGTGCCAGCAGCTACGGGCGCGACACTGAAGCTTTCTTT

abundance: NA
d_gene: TRBD2
j_gene: TRBJ2-7
v_gene: TRBV6-5
CDR3aa: CASSYGTSVGYEQYF
CDR3nt: TGTGCCAGCAGTTACGGGACTAGCGTAGGATACGAGCAGTACTTC

abundance: NA
d_gene: NA
j_gene: TRBJ1-1
v_gene: TRBV18
CDR3aa: CASSPGVGHNEAFF
CDR3nt: TGTGCCAGCTCACCAGGGGTTGGACACAATGAAGCTTTCTTT

abundance: NA
d_gene: NA
j_gene: TRBJ2-1
v_gene: TRBV2
CDR3aa: CASTTHRGSYNEQFF
CDR3nt: TGTGCCAGCACCACCCACCGGGGGTCCTACAATGAGCAGTTCTTC

abundance: NA
d_gene: TRBD1
j_gene: TRBJ1-2
v_gene: TRBV28
CDR3aa: CASTIGQGSFYGYTF
CDR3nt: TGTGCCAGCACCATAGGACAGGGCAGCTTCTATGGCTACACCTTC

abundance: NA
d_gene: NA
j_gene: TRBJ2-4
v_gene: TRBV7-2
CDR3aa: CASSPAAPGIQYF
CDR3nt: TGTGCCAGCAGCCCCGCCGCACCCGGCATTCAGTACTTC

abundance: NA
d_gene: NA
j_gene: TRBJ2-1
v_gene: TRBV13
CDR3aa: CASSLVGSLLDDSYNEQFF
CDR3nt: TGTGCCAGCAGCTTAGTTGGCTCCTTATTAGATGACTCCTACAATGAGCAGTTCTTC

abundance: NA
d_gene: NA
j_gene: TRBJ1-5
v_gene: TRBV3-1/TRBV3-2
CDR3aa: CASSRSANGNQPQHF
CDR3nt: TGTGCCAGCAGCCGAAGCGCTAATGGCAATCAGCCCCAGCATTTT

abundance: NA
d_gene: TRBD2
j_gene: TRBJ2-3
v_gene: TRBV30
CDR3aa: CAREVASGKADTQYF
CDR3nt: TGTGCCCGAGAGGTGGCTAGCGGGAAGGCAGATACGCAGTATTTT

abundance: NA
d_gene: TRBD1
j_gene: TRBJ2-3
v_gene: TRBV24-1
CDR3aa: CATSETGGTDTQYF
CDR3nt: TGTGCCACCAGTGAGACAGGGGGCACAGATACGCAGTATTTT

abundance: NA
d_gene: TRBD2
j_gene: TRBJ2-7
v_gene: TRBV5-4
CDR3aa: CASSLGGGVYEQYF
CDR3nt: TGTGCCAGCAGCTTGGGGGGAGGGGTATACGAGCAGTACTTC

abundance: NA
d_gene: NA
j_gene: TRBJ2-1
v_gene: TRBV4-1
CDR3aa: CASSLLGLRFF
CDR3nt: TGCGCCAGCAGCCTGCTTGGACTACGGTTCTTC

abundance: NA
d_gene: NA
j_gene: TRBJ1-1
v_gene: TRBV27
CDR3aa: CASTKDRTVPNTEAFF
CDR3nt: TGTGCCAGCACCAAAGATAGGACCGTTCCTAACACTGAAGCTTTCTTT

abundance: NA
d_gene: NA
j_gene: TRBJ2-5
v_gene: TRBV28
CDR3aa: CASRSRSGETQYF
CDR3nt: TGTGCCAGCAGGAGTCGGTCCGGGGAGACCCAGTACTTC

abundance: few
d_gene: TRBD1
j_gene: TRBJ1-1
v_gene: TRBV6-5
CDR3aa: CASSVGGGRNTEAFF
CDR3nt: TGTGCCAGCAGCGTGGGAGGGGGCCGGAACACTGAAGCTTTCTTT

abundance: NA
d_gene: NA
j_gene: TRBJ2-1
v_gene: TRBV2
CDR3aa: CANRDVNEQFF
CDR3nt: TGTGCCAACCGGGACGTCAATGAGCAGTTCTTC

abundance: NA
d_gene: NA
j_gene: TRBJ2-5
v_gene: TRBV29-1
CDR3aa: CSVGAPQETQYF
CDR3nt: TGCAGCGTTGGTGCACCCCAGGAGACCCAGTACTTC

abundance: once
d_gene: NA
j_gene: TRBJ2-5
v_gene: TRBV11-1
CDR3aa: CASSWTARGETQYF
CDR3nt: TGTGCCAGCAGCTGGACGGCAAGGGGGGAGACCCAGTACTTC

abundance: NA
d_gene: TRBD2
j_gene: TRBJ2-5
v_gene: TRBV11-3
CDR3aa: CASSPNWTRWETQYF
CDR3nt: TGTGCCAGCAGCCCTAACTGGACTAGATGGGAGACCCAGTACTTC

abundance: NA
d_gene: NA
j_gene: TRBJ2-7
v_gene: TRBV5-6
CDR3aa: CASSLTTGTTTYEQYF
CDR3nt: TGTGCCAGCAGCCTAACAACCGGGACAACTACATACGAGCAGTACTTC

abundance: NA
d_gene: NA
j_gene: TRBJ1-1
v_gene: TRBV21-1
CDR3aa: CASSKENLGDRMNTEAFF
CDR3nt: TGTGCCAGCAGCAAAGAGAATCTTGGCGACAGGATGAACACTGAAGCTTTCTTT

abundance: once
d_gene: TRBD2
j_gene: TRBJ2-7
v_gene: TRBV7-2
CDR3aa: CASSRGTSGNSSYEQYF
CDR3nt: TGTGCCAGCAGCCGCGGGACTAGCGGAAACAGCTCCTACGAGCAGTACTTC

abundance: NA
d_gene: TRBD2
j_gene: TRBJ2-1
v_gene: TRBV5-1
CDR3aa: CASSLVSGRVDEQFF
CDR3nt: TGCGCCAGCAGCTTGGTGAGCGGGAGGGTTGATGAGCAGTTCTTC

abundance: few
d_gene: NA
j_gene: TRBJ1-1
v_gene: TRBV28
CDR3aa: CASSINFVGAFF
CDR3nt: TGTGCCAGCAGTATCAATTTTGTCGGAGCTTTCTTT

abundance: NA
d_gene: NA
j_gene: TRBJ2-2
v_gene: TRBV7-2
CDR3aa: CASSLTGPNTGELFF
CDR3nt: TGTGCCAGCAGCTTGACAGGACCGAACACCGGGGAGCTGTTTTTT

abundance: NA
d_gene: NA
j_gene: TRBJ1-6
v_gene: TRBV28
CDR3aa: CASSPGLLYNSPLHF
CDR3nt: TGTGCCAGCAGTCCTGGACTCCTTTATAATTCACCCCTCCACTTT

abundance: few
d_gene: NA
j_gene: TRBJ1-2
v_gene: TRBV9
CDR3aa: CASSVASGRSYGYTF
CDR3nt: TGTGCCAGCAGCGTAGCGTCAGGCCGATCCTATGGCTACACCTTC

abundance: NA
d_gene: TRBD1
j_gene: TRBJ1-1
v_gene: TRBV24-1
CDR3aa: CATSADRGLEAFF
CDR3nt: TGTGCCACCAGTGCGGACAGGGGGCTTGAGGCTTTCTTT

abundance: NA
d_gene: TRBD1
j_gene: TRBJ2-3
v_gene: TRBV19
CDR3aa: CASSAGTGRRSTDTQYF
CDR3nt: TGTGCCAGTAGTGCCGGGACAGGAAGAAGGTCCACAGATACGCAGTATTTT

abundance: NA
d_gene: NA
j_gene: TRBJ1-2
v_gene: TRBV19
CDR3aa: CASSIRGGLGGYGYTF
CDR3nt: TGTGCCAGTAGTATCAGAGGTGGGCTGGGAGGCTATGGCTACACCTTC

abundance: NA
d_gene: NA
j_gene: TRBJ1-5
v_gene: TRBV7-9
CDR3aa: CASSLAGGGPQHF
CDR3nt: TGTGCCAGCAGCTTAGCAGGAGGAGGGCCCCAGCATTTT

abundance: NA
d_gene: NA
j_gene: TRBJ2-5
v_gene: TRBV2
CDR3aa: CASSGLGETQYF
CDR3nt: TGTGCCAGCAGTGGTTTAGGAGAGACCCAGTACTTC

abundance: NA
d_gene: TRBD2
j_gene: TRBJ2-1
v_gene: TRBV28
CDR3aa: CASLEGREGLGNEQFF
CDR3nt: TGTGCCAGCCTAGAAGGGCGGGAGGGCCTTGGGAATGAGCAGTTCTTC

abundance: NA
d_gene: NA
j_gene: TRBJ2-5
v_gene: TRBV18
CDR3aa: CASSPQGIGETQYF
CDR3nt: TGTGCCAGCTCACCCCAGGGGATAGGTGAGACCCAGTACTTC

abundance: NA
d_gene: NA
j_gene: TRBJ1-4
v_gene: TRBV7-9
CDR3aa: CASSLRGRDEKLFF
CDR3nt: TGTGCCAGCAGCCTCCGGGGTCGAGATGAAAAACTGTTTTTT

abundance: NA
d_gene: TRBD2
j_gene: TRBJ2-4
v_gene: TRBV10-3
CDR3aa: CAISESNGLAGSIAKNIQYF
CDR3nt: TGTGCCATCAGTGAGTCGAACGGACTAGCGGGGAGCATAGCCAAAAACATTCAGTACTTC

abundance: NA
d_gene: TRBD1
j_gene: TRBJ1-2
v_gene: TRBV28
CDR3aa: CASRTGGAGYGYTF
CDR3nt: TGTGCCAGCAGAACAGGGGGCGCAGGCTATGGCTACACCTTC

abundance: NA
d_gene: NA
j_gene: TRBJ2-1
v_gene: TRBV14
CDR3aa: CASSRGSSYNEQFF
CDR3nt: TGTGCCAGCAGCCGGGGGAGCTCCTACAATGAGCAGTTCTTC